The 13 T cell receptor beta chains listed next were all sequenced from one sample in a study of sequential checkpoint blockade in melanoma. Profiling relied on immunoSEQ multiplex PCR, and the TCRdb table lists in-frame clones only, not all of them. The data hold about 28,000 clones, with under 85% observed a single time. Documented treatment: randomized to nivolumab then ipilimumab (arm A) or the reverse (arm B). Material: CD8+ T cells sorted from blood (inferred from file names), obtained from a patient given nivolumab and ipilimumab in sequence. All receptors come from a human donor with melanoma.

V gene TRBV27 combines with J gene TRBJ1-1; TRBD1 is a possible D gene (5 bases). The CDR3 runs to 13 residues. V lost 2 bases to trimming and J lost 4 bases, with 8 bases between them. CDR1 and CDR2 (germline): MNHEY, SMNVEV (reference sequence). CDR3 DNA sequence: TGTGCCAGCAGTTTACAGGGAGGCACTGAAGCTTTCTTT. Its protein product is CASSLQGGTEAFF.

This sequence joins TRBV7-3 and TRBJ1-1, with TRBD1 identical over 8 bases. This CDR3 comprises 15 residues. After removal of 5 bases from V and 5 bases from J, the junction contained 10 bases not matched to a gene. In germline, CDR1 is SGHTA, CDR2 FQGTGA. The DNA for the CDR3 is TGTGCCAGCAGCCGCGGACAGGGCAGGACGACTGAAGCTTTCTTT. Its translation is CASSRGQGRTTEAFF.

The V gene is TRBV7-2, the J gene TRBJ2-3, with a weak D call TRBD2 (7 bases). The CDR3 has 15 residues. Germline V gene sequence: CDR1 SGHTA, CDR2 FQGNSA. With 7 bases removed from V and 2 bases from J, the gap between germline ends came to 16 bases. This CDR3 reads CASTAGAINTDTQYF. CDR3 DNA sequence: TGTGCCAGCACGGCGGGGGCGATAAACACAGATACGCAGTATTTT. Looking up the rest from reference TRBV7-2 and TRBJ2-3 gives the full variable domain: GAGVSQSPSNKVTEKGKDVELRCDPISGHTALYWYRQSLGQGLEFLIYFQGNSAPDKSGLPSDRFSAERTGGSVSTLTIQRTQQEDSAVYLCASTAGAINTDTQYFGPGTRLTVL.

V usage is TRBV5-1 and J usage is TRBJ1-2, with D tentatively TRBD1 (5 bases). Deletions cut 0 bases from V and 3 bases from J, with 12 bases between. The CDR3 is made up of 15 amino acids. Germline V CDR1 and CDR2: SGHRS, YFSETQ. DNA for the CDR3: TGCGCCAGCAGCTTGGCCGTGGGGGGTGACTATGGCTACACCTTC. Residues: CASSLAVGGDYGYTF.

The V call is TRBV25-1, the J call TRBJ2-1; TRBD1 aligns across 9 bases. Germline V gene data show CDR1 as MGHDK and CDR2 as SYGVNS. This CDR3 is 15 amino acids long. Trimming cost V 11 bases and J 7 bases; bases outside gene matches: 15. The CDR3 nucleotides are TGTGCCGCCGACGCGGGACAGGGTGGATGGAATGAGCAGTTCTTC. This gives the protein CAADAGQGGWNEQFF.

This chain connects TRBV27 to TRBJ2-3; a weak D match, TRBD2 (5 bases). V was clipped by 0 bases and J by 0 bases, with 16 bases between them. Germline V CDR1 and CDR2: MNHEY, SMNVEV (reference sequence). This CDR3 comprises 18 residues. This CDR3 is CASSLSPYLSGSTDTQYF. The CDR3 nucleotides read TGTGCCAGCAGTTTATCGCCCTATCTGAGCGGAAGCACAGATACGCAGTATTTT.

This chain uses TRBV6-6 with TRBJ2-7; D may be TRBD1 (6 bases). The CDR3 is made up of 11 amino acids. Per the germline V gene, CDR1 is MNHNY and CDR2 is SVGAGI (reference sequence). Trimming cost V 6 bases and J 6 bases, with 9 bases left between them. DNA of the CDR3: TGTGCCAGCAGCACAGGGTCCGAGCAGTACTTC. Amino acids: CASSTGSEQYF.

J is TRBJ1-4 and V is TRBV6-5, with a tentative D call TRBD1 (6 bases). Germline-derived CDR1 and CDR2 are MNHEY and SVGAGI. The V and J ends lost 0 bases and 7 bases respectively, with 12 bases between them. The CDR3 runs 15 residues. The CDR3 region is CASSYSGGLGEKLFF. The CDR3 region has the DNA TGTGCCAGCAGTTACTCGGGGGGGCTCGGTGAAAAACTGTTTTTT.

This clone was recorded a few times. The V and J genes are TRBV4-3 and TRBJ2-7, with 8 bases aligning to TRBD1. The germline V gene encodes CDR1 LGHNA and CDR2 YSLEER. The CDR3 is made up of 15 amino acids. V lost 1 base to trimming and J lost 3 bases; unmatched junction nucleotides: 5. CDR3 DNA: TGCGCCAGCAGCCAAGCCTGGACAGGGAGCTACGAGCAGTACTTC. Amino acids: CASSQAWTGSYEQYF.

On this clone itself: The junction and the germline gene differ at one end; a read error may be behind it. CDR3 DNA: TGTGCCGCCAGCAGAGTAACCCCGGGACAGCTAGATAGCAATCAGCCCCAGCATTTT. Its translation is CAASRVTPGQLDSNQPQHF. The chain joins TRBV15 to TRBJ1-5, with 7 bases lining up with TRBD1. In germline, CDR1 is LNHNV, CDR2 YYDKDF (reference sequence). This CDR3 comprises 19 residues.

The J gene is TRBJ2-3, the V gene TRBV13; D might be TRBD1 or TRBD2, each matching 5 bases. This CDR3 contains 14 residues. The germline V and J ends were trimmed by 4 bases and 0 bases, with 8 bases remaining between them. CDR1 PRHDT and CDR2 FYEKMQ come from the germline V gene (reference sequence). The CDR3 DNA reads as TGTGCCAGCAGCTCAGGGAGAAGCACAGATACGCAGTATTTT. It encodes CASSSGRSTDTQYF. The full variable domain, rest sourced from reference TRBV13 and TRBJ2-3, is AAGVIQSPRHLIKEKRETATLKCYPIPRHDTVYWYQQGPGQDPQFLISFYEKMQSDKGSIPDRFSAQQFSDYHSELNMSSLELGDSALYFCASSSGRSTDTQYFGPGTRLTVL.

This sequence joins TRBV27 and TRBJ2-3, with 11 bases that match TRBD2. V lost 3 bases to trimming and J lost 9 bases; unmatched junction nucleotides: 5. CDR1 is MNHEY, CDR2 SMNVEV, per germline (reference sequence). The CDR3 sequence is 14 residues long. CDR3 sequence reads: CASSFGTSGATQYF. As DNA, the CDR3 is TGTGCCAGCAGTTTCGGGACTAGCGGTGCCACGCAGTATTTT.

This chain joins TRBV7-8 and TRBJ1-5; 7 nucleotides agree with TRBD1. This CDR3 contains 16 residues. CDR1 and CDR2 from the germline V gene are SGHVS and FQNEAQ. After removal of 5 bases from V and 2 bases from J, the junction contained 9 bases not matched to a gene. The CDR3 loop is CASSTPGGSGNQPQHF. In DNA, the CDR3 is TGTGCCAGCAGCACCCCAGGGGGTTCGGGCAATCAGCCCCAGCATTTT.